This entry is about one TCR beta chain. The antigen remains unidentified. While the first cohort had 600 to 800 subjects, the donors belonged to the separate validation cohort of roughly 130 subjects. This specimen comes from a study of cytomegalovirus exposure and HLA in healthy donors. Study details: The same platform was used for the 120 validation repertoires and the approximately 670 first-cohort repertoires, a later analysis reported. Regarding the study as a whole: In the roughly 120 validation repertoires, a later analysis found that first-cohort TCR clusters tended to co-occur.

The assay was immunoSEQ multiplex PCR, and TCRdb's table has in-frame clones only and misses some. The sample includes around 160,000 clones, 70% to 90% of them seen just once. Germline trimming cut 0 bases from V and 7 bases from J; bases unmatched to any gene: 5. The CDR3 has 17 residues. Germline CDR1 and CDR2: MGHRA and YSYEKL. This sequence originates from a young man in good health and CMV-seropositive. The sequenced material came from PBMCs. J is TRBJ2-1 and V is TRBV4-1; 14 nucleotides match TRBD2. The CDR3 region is CASSQDPTSGGANEQFF. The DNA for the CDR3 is TGCGCCAGCAGCCAAGATCCGACTAGCGGGGGGGCAAATGAGCAGTTCTTC.